This TCR beta chain originates from a study of blood T cell repertoires in COVID-19. Study in general: COVID-19 samples collected from the United States, Italy and Spain covered acute and convalescent phases. The cDNA or gDNA used as material had been derived from T cells, B-cell-depleted T cells, or PBMCs.

Using immunoSEQ multiplex PCR, the repertoire was profiled, and TCRdb retains in-frame clones only, with some absent. Here the sample spans a few hundred thousand clones, around 85% being singletons. V dropped 8 bases and J dropped 5 bases, with 22 bases sitting between them. The CDR3 contains 15 residues. In germline, CDR1 is SEHNR, CDR2 FQNEAQ (reference sequence). Each recovered donor of Cohort 3 presented with two negative PCRs, clearance, or symptom resolution. This TCR derives from a woman aged 25-40 years who had recovered from COVID-19. Input material: PBMCs or T cells enriched from blood (not recorded which). The chain is built from TRBV7-9 and TRBJ2-7; TRBD2 is a possible D gene (6 bases). The CDR3, as DNA: TGTGCCAGCTCTCAGGCGCGGGGAGCAAACAACGAGCAGTACTTC. It is translated as CASSQARGANNEQYF.